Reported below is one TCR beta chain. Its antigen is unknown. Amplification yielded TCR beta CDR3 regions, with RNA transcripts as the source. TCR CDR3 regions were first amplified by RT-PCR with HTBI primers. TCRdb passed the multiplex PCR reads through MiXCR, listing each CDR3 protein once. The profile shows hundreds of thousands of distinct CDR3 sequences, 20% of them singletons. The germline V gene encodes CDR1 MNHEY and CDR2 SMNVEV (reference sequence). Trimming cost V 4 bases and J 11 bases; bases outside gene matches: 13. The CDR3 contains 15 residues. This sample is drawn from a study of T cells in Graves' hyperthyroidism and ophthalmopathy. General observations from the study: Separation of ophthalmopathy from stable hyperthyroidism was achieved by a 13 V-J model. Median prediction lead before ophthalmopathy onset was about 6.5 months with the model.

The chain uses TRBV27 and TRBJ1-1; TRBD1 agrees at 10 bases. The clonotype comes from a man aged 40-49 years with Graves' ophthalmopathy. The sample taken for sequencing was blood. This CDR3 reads CASSSPATGGVRAFF. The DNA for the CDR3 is TGTGCCAGCAGTTCACCGGCGACAGGGGGCGTCCGGGCTTTCTTT.